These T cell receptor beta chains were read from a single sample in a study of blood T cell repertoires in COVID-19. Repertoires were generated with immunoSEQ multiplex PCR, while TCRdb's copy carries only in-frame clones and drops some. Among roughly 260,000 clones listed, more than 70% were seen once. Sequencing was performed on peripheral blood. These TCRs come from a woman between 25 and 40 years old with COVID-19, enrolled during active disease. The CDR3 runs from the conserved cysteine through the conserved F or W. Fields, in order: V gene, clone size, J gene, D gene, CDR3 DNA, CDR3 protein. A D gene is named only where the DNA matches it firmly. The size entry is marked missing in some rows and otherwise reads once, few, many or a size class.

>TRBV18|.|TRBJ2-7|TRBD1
TGTGCCAGCTCACCACAGATACAGGGGAACGAGCAGTACTTC
CASSPQIQGNEQYF
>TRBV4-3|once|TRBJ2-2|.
TGCGCCAGCAGCCATAAAAGGACAGATCCGAACACCGGGGAGCTGTTTTTT
CASSHKRTDPNTGELFF
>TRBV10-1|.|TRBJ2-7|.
TGCGCCAGCAGTGAGACAGGAGATTACGAGCAGTACTTC
CASSETGDYEQYF
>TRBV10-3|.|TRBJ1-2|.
TGTGCCATCAGTCCACAGGGCTATGGCTACACCTTC
CAISPQGYGYTF
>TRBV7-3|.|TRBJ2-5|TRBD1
TGTGCCAGCAGTTGCCCCCCCGACAGGGCGGAAGAGACCCAGTACTTC
CASSCPPDRAEETQYF
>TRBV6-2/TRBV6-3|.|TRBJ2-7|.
TGTGCCAGCAGTTACGGGGGTAGCGGAACCTACGAGCAGTACTTC
CASSYGGSGTYEQYF
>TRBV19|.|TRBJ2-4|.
TGTGCCAGTAGTATAATGGGAGTAGCCAAAAACATTCAGTACTTC
CASSIMGVAKNIQYF
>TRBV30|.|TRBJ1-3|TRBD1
TGTGCCTGGAGCCAGGGGGACGGAAACACCATATATTTT
CAWSQGDGNTIYF
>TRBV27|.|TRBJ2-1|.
TGTGCCAGCAGTTTATCGAGGTACAATGAGCAGTTCTTC
CASSLSRYNEQFF
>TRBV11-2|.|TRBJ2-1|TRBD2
TGTGCCAGCAGCTTAGCGGGAGGTTCGAATGAGCAGTTCTTC
CASSLAGGSNEQFF
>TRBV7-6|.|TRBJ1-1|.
TGTGCCAGCAGTCAAGGACGACAGTTGAACACTGAAGCTTTCTTT
CASSQGRQLNTEAFF
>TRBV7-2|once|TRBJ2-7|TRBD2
TGTGCCAGCAGCCTCCTAGCGGGAGGGATTTACGAGCAGTACTTC
CASSLLAGGIYEQYF
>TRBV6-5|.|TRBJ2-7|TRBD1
TGTGCCAGCAGTTACCAGGGGGACAGTGGTTCCAACGAGCAGTACTTC
CASSYQGDSGSNEQYF
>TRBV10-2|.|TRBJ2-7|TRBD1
TGCGCCAGCACCTTGACAGGGGGAGACTACGAGCAGTACTTC
CASTLTGGDYEQYF
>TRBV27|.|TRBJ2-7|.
TGTGCCAGCAAACCGGGACGGGAGACCTACGAGCAGTACTTC
CASKPGRETYEQYF
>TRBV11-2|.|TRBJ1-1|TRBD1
TGTGCCAGCAGCTTAGATCAGGAGAGCTGGGACAGAAAGTGGTACACTGAAGCTTTCTTT
CASSLDQESWDRKWYTEAFF
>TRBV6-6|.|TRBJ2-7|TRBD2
TGTGCCAGCAGTTACTACGGGACTAGCGGGAGGTACGAGCAGTACTTC
CASSYYGTSGRYEQYF
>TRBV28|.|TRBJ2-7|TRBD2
TGTGCCAGTCATGCTAGCGGCGCAACCTACGAGCAGTACTTC
CASHASGATYEQYF
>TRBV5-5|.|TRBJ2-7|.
TGTGCCAGCAGCTTCTCGGACTTACCGAGCTCCTACGAGCAGTACTTC
CASSFSDLPSSYEQYF
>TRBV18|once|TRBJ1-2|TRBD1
TGTGCCAGCTCAGAAGGGACAGGGCCAAACTATGGCTACACCTTC
CASSEGTGPNYGYTF
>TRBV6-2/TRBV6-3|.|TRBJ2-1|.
TGTGCCAGCAGCAAACTTAACGAGCAGTTCTTC
CASSKLNEQFF
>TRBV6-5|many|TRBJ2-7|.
TGTGCCAGCAGTTACACGATTTCAGGGGACGAGCAGTACTTC
CASSYTISGDEQYF
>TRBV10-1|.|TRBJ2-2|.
TGCGCCACCGGGACACCCGACACCGGGGAGCTGTTTTTT
CATGTPDTGELFF
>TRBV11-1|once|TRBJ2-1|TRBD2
TGTGCCAGCAGCTTAGCGGCGCTAGCGGGAGTGAGCGAGCAGTTCTTC
CASSLAALAGVSEQFF